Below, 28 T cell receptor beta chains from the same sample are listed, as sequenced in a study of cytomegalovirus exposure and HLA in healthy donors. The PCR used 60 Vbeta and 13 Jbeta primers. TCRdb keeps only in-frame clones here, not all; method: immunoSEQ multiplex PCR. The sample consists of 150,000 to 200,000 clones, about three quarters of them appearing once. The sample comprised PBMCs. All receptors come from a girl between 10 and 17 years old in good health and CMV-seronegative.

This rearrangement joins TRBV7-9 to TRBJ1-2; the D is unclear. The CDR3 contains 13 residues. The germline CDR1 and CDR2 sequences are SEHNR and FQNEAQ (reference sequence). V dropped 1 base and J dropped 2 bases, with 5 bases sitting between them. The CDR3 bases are TGTGCCAGCAGCTTAGGCGGGAACTATGGCTACACCTTC. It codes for CASSLGGNYGYTF.

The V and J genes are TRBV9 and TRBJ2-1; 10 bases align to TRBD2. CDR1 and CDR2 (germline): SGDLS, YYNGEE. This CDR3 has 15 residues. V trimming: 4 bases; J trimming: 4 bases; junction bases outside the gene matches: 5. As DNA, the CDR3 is TGTGCCAGCAGCCCAGGGACTAGCGATTACAATGAGCAGTTCTTC. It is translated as CASSPGTSDYNEQFF.

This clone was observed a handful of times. The CDR3 DNA reads as TGTGCCAGCAGCCGACAGGGAGATGAAAAACTGTTTTTT. Encoded protein: CASSRQGDEKLFF. V gene TRBV7-9 combines with J gene TRBJ1-4; the match to TRBD1 covers 7 bases. V lost 5 bases to trimming and J lost 6 bases; unmatched junction nucleotides: 3. Germline V gives CDR1 SEHNR, CDR2 FQNEAQ (reference sequence). The CDR3 has 13 amino acids.

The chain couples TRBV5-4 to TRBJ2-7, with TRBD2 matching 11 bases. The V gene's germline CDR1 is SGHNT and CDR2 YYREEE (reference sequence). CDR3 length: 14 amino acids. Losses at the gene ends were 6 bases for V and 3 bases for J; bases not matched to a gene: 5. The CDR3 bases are TGTGCCAGCAACCCCGGGACTAGCGGCTACGAGCAGTACTTC. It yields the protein CASNPGTSGYEQYF.

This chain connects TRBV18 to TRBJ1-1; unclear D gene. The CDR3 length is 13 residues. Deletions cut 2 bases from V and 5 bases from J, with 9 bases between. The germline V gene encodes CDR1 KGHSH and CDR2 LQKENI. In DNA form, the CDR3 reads TGTGCCAGCTCACCAACGAGGGATACTGAAGCTTTCTTT. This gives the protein CASSPTRDTEAFF. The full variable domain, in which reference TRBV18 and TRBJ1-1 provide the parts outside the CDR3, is NAGVMQNPRHLVRRRGQEARLRCSPMKGHSHVYWYRQLPEEGLKFMVYLQKENIIDESGMPKERFSAEFPKEGPSILRIQQVVRGDSAAYFCASSPTRDTEAFFGQGTRLTVV.

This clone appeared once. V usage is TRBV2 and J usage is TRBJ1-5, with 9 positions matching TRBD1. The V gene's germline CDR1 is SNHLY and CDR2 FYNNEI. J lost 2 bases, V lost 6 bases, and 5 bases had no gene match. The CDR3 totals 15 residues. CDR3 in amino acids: CASRGQGSGNQPQHF. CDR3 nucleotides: TGTGCCAGCAGGGGACAGGGTAGTGGCAATCAGCCCCAGCATTTT.

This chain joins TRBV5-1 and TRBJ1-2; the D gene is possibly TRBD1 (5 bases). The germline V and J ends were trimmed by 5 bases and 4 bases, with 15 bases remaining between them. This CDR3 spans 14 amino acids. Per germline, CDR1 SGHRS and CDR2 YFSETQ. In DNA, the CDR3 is TGCGCCAGCAGTTGGCGGGAGGGGCTCTATGGCTACACCTTC. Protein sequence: CASSWREGLYGYTF. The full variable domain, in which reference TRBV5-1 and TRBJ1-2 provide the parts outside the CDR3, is KAGVTQTPRYLIKTRGQQVTLSCSPISGHRSVSWYQQTPGQGLQFLFEYFSETQRNKGNFPGRFSGRQFSNSRSEMNVSTLELGDSALYLCASSWREGLYGYTFGSGTRLTVV.

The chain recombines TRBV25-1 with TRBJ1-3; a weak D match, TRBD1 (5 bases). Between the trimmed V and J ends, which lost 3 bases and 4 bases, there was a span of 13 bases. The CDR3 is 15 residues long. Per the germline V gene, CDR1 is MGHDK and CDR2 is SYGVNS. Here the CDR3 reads CASSERAGRGNTIYF. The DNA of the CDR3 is TGTGCCAGCAGTGAGCGCGCGGGGCGGGGAAACACCATATATTTT.

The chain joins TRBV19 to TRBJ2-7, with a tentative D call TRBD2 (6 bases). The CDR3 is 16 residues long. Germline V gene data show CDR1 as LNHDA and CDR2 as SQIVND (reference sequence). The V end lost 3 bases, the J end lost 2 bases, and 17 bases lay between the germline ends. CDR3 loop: CASSIPKVGGTYEQYF. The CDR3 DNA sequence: TGTGCCAGTAGTATCCCGAAGGTGGGCGGGACCTACGAGCAGTACTTC.

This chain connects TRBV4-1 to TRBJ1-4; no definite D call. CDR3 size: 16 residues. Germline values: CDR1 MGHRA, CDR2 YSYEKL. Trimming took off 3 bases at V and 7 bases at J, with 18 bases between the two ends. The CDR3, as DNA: TGCGCCAGCAGCCACCTCCCGAGACTTGTAGGTGAAAAACTGTTTTTT. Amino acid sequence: CASSHLPRLVGEKLFF.

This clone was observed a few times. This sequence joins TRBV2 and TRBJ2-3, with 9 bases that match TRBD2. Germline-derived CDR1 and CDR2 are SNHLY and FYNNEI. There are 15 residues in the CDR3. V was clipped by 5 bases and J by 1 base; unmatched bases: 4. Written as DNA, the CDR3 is TGTGCCAGCAGTCGTTTAGCGGGGGGCACAGATACGCAGTATTTT. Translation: CASSRLAGGTDTQYF.

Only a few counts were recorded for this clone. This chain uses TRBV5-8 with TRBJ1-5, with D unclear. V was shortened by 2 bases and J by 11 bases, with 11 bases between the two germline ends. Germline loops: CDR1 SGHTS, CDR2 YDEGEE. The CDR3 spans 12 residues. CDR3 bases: TGTGCCAGCAGCTTTGGGCGGGGATCCCAGCATTTT. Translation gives CASSFGRGSQHF.

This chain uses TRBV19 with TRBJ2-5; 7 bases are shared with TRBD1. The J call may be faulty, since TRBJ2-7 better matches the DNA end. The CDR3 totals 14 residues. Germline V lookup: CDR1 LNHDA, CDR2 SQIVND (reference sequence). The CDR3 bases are TGTGCCAGTAGTTTCGGACAGGCGACCTACGAGCAGTACTTC. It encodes CASSFGQATYEQYF.

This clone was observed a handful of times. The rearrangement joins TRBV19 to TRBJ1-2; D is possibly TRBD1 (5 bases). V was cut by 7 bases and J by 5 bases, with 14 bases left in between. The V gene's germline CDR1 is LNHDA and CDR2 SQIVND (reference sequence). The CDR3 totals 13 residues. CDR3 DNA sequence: TGTGCCAGTAAGTTTGGGGCAGAGTATGGCTACACCTTC. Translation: CASKFGAEYGYTF.

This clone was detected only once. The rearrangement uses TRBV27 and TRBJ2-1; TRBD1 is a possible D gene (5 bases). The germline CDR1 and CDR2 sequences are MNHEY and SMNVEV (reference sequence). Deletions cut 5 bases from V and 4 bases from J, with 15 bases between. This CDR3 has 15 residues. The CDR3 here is CASSLRTPFYNEQFF. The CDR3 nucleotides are TGTGCCAGCAGTCTACGGACACCCTTTTACAATGAGCAGTTCTTC.

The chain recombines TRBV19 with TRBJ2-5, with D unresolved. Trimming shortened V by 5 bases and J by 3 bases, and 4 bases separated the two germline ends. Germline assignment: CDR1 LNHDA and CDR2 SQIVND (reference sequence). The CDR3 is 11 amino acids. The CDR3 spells CASSVKETQYF. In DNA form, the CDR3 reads TGTGCCAGTAGTGTAAAAGAGACCCAGTACTTC.

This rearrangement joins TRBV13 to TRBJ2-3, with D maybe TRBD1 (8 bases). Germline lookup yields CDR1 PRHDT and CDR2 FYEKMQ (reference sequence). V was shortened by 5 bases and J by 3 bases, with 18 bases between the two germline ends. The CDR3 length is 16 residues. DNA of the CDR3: TGTGCCAGCAGCAACGGACAGGGAGGGGGTACAGATACGCAGTATTTT. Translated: CASSNGQGGGTDTQYF. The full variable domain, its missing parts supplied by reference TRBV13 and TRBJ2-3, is AAGVIQSPRHLIKEKRETATLKCYPIPRHDTVYWYQQGPGQDPQFLISFYEKMQSDKGSIPDRFSAQQFSDYHSELNMSSLELGDSALYFCASSNGQGGGTDTQYFGPGTRLTVL.

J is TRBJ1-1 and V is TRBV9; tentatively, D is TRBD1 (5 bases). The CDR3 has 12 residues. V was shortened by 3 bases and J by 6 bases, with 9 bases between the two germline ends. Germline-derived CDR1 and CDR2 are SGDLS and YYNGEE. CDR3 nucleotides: TGTGCCAGCAGCGGAGGGGAGGCTGAAGCTTTCTTT. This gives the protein CASSGGEAEAFF.

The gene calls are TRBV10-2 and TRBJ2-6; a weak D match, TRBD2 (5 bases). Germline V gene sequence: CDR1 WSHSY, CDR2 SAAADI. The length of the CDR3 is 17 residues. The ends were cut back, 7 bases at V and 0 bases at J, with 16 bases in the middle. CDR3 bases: TGCGCCAGCACGGACTGGGCATTTGCCTCTGGGGCCAACGTCCTGACTTTC. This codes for CASTDWAFASGANVLTF.

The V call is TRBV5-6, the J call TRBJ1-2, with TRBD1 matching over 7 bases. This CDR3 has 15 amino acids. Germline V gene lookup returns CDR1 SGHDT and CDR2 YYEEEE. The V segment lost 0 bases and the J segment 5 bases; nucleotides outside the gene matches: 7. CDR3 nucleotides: TGTGCCAGCAGCTTGGAGGGGGCATGGGGATATGGCTACACCTTC. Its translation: CASSLEGAWGYGYTF.

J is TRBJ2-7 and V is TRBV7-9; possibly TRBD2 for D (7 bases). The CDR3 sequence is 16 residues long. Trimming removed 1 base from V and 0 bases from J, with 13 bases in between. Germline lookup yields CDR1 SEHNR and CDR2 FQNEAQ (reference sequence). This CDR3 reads CASSLVGGGSSYEQYF. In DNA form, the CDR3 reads TGTGCCAGCAGCTTAGTAGGGGGGGGGAGCTCCTACGAGCAGTACTTC.

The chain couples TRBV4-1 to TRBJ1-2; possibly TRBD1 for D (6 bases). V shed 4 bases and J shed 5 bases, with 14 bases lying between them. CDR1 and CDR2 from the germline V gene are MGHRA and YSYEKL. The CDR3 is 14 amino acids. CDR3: CASSLDAGDYGYTF. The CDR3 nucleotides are TGCGCCAGCAGCCTAGATGCAGGGGATTATGGCTACACCTTC.

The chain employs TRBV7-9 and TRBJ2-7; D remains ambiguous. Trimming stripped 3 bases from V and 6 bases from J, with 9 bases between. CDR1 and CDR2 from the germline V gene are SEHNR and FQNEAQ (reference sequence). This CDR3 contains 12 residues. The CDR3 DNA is TGTGCCAGCAGCTTTATCCCCTCCGAGCAGTACTTC. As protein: CASSFIPSEQYF. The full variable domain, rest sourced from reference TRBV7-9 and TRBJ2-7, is DTGVSQNPRHKITKRGQNVTFRCDPISEHNRLYWYRQTLGQGPEFLTYFQNEAQLEKSRLLSDRFSAERPKGSFSTLEIQRTEQGDSAMYLCASSFIPSEQYFGPGTRLTVT.

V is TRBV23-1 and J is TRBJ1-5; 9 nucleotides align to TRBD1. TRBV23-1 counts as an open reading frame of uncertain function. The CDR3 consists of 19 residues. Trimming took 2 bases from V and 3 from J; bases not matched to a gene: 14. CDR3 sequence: CASSQHIHRDRVPNQPQHF. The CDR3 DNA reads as TGCGCCAGCAGTCAACACATACACCGGGACAGGGTACCCAATCAGCCCCAGCATTTT.

In DNA form, the CDR3 reads TGTGCCAGCAGCTCCTTCGGGAGGAATGAAGCTTTCTTT. It translates to CASSSFGRNEAFF. The chain employs TRBV9 and TRBJ1-1; D not resolved. Germline CDR1 is SGDLS and CDR2 is YYNGEE. V was trimmed by 4 bases and J by 7 bases, leaving 14 bases between them. This CDR3 spans 13 amino acids.

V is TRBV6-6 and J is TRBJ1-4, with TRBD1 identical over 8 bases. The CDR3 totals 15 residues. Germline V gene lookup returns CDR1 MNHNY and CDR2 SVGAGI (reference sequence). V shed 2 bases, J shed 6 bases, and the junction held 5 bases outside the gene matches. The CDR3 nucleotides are TGTGCCAGCAGTTACGGACAGGGCATACATGAAAAACTGTTTTTT. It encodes CASSYGQGIHEKLFF.

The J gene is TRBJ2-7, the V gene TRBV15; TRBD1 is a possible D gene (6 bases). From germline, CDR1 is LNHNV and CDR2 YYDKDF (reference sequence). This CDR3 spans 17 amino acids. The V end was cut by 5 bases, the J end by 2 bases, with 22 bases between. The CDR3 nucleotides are TGTGCCACCAGCGGCTCTCCAACAGGGAAGGGGACCTACGAGCAGTACTTC. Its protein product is CATSGSPTGKGTYEQYF.

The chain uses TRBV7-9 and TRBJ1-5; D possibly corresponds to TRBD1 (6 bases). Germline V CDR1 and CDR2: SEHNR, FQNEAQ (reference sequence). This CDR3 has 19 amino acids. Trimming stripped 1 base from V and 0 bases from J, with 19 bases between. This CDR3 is CASSLGVPGTPYSNQPQHF. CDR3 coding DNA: TGTGCCAGCAGCTTAGGGGTCCCCGGGACACCTTATAGCAATCAGCCCCAGCATTTT.